This passage covers 32 T cell receptor beta chains from one sample sequenced in a study of blood T cell repertoires in COVID-19. The table came from immunoSEQ multiplex PCR; TCRdb's copy has only in-frame clones and leaves some out. The table records fewer than 650,000 clones, about 89% of them present only once. The sequencing sample was made of peripheral blood. Every receptor here comes from a woman between 50 and 59 years old with COVID-19, enrolled during active disease.

The genes are TRBV7-9 and TRBJ1-3; 7 positions agree with TRBD1. Losses at the gene ends were 6 bases for V and 2 bases for J; bases not matched to a gene: 7. The CDR3 covers 15 residues. Germline CDR1 reads SEHNR; CDR2 reads FQNEAQ (reference sequence). This CDR3 reads CASRPGTVAGNTIYF. CDR3 DNA: TGTGCCAGCAGACCAGGGACAGTAGCTGGAAACACCATATATTTT.

The chain is built from TRBV6-1 and TRBJ2-7; 7 nucleotides agree with TRBD1. Germline assignment: CDR1 MNHNS and CDR2 SASEGT. This CDR3 comprises 15 residues. Trimming cost V 3 bases and J 7 bases; bases outside gene matches: 12. CDR3: CASSDRDRKLREQYF. In nucleotides, the CDR3 is TGTGCCAGCAGTGATCGGGACAGAAAGTTGAGGGAGCAGTACTTC.

Note on this clone: Distinct nucleotide sequences in the sample also encode this CDR3. The chain couples TRBV5-1 to TRBJ2-3; maybe TRBD2 (5 bases). CDR1 is SGHRS and CDR2 is YFSETQ in the germline V gene. Between the trimmed V and J ends, which lost 0 bases and 2 bases, there was a span of 10 bases. This CDR3 spans 15 amino acids. The CDR3 protein is CASSLVAGLTDTQYF. The DNA of the CDR3 is TGCGCCAGCAGCTTGGTGGCAGGACTCACAGATACGCAGTATTTT.

V is TRBV18 and J is TRBJ2-5, with TRBD1 as a possible D gene (5 bases). V gave up 4 bases and J gave up 2 bases, with 8 bases separating them. The CDR3 totals 13 residues. Germline V gene sequence: CDR1 KGHSH, CDR2 LQKENI. The CDR3 region has the DNA TGTGCCAGCTCACTGACAGCACAAGAGACCCAGTACTTC. Translated, it gives CASSLTAQETQYF.

CDR3 bases: TGTGCCAGTATGGCTACAGGGGGCTACGAGCAGTACTTC. Translating it yields CASMATGGYEQYF. The chain couples TRBV19 to TRBJ2-7; 8 nucleotides agree with TRBD1. V shed 7 bases, J shed 3 bases, and the junction held 5 bases outside the gene matches. The CDR3 runs 13 residues. Germline assignment: CDR1 LNHDA and CDR2 SQIVND (reference sequence).

The CDR3 here is CASSLARSYEQYF. The CDR3 coding sequence is TGTGCCAGCAGTTTAGCCAGATCCTACGAGCAGTACTTC. This chain links TRBV28 with TRBJ2-7; no firm D call. This CDR3 is built from 13 residues. V lost 2 bases and J lost 1, with 6 bases in between. Germline V CDR1 and CDR2: MDHEN, SYDVKM.

The J gene is TRBJ1-2, the V gene TRBV3-1 (or the pseudogene TRBV3-2); the match to TRBD1 covers 7 bases. Trimming cost V 4 bases and J 3 bases; bases outside gene matches: 8. The CDR3 consists of 15 residues. Germline CDR1 reads LGHDT; CDR2 reads YNNKEL (reference sequence). CDR3 nucleotides: TGTGCCAGCAGCCGACCGGGACAGCCTTACTATGGCTACACCTTC. Protein: CASSRPGQPYYGYTF.

CDR3 nucleotide sequence: TGTGCCAGCAGCGTAGGACATACAACGGACTATGGCTACACCTTC. Translated: CASSVGHTTDYGYTF. V gene TRBV9 combines with J gene TRBJ1-2; no firm D call. The CDR3 has 15 residues. CDR1 and CDR2 (germline): SGDLS, YYNGEE. V lost 0 bases and J 3 bases, leaving 12 bases between the germline ends.

This clone was counted once. V and J are TRBV12-5 and TRBJ2-1; a weak D match, TRBD2 (6 bases). This CDR3 has 15 residues. V dropped 4 bases and J dropped 9 bases, with 19 bases sitting between them. Germline loops: CDR1 LGHNT, CDR2 FRNRAP. The CDR3 DNA sequence: TGTGCTAGTGGTTCCGGCGGGGTGAGCCGTGGTGAGCAGTTCTTC. Amino acids: CASGSGGVSRGEQFF.

The chain uses TRBV7-9 and TRBJ2-1; 7 bases are shared with TRBD1. Germline CDR1 and CDR2: SEHNR and FQNEAQ (reference sequence). The ends lost 5 bases at V and 7 bases at J; junction bases unmatched: 8. The CDR3 spans 14 residues. CDR3 coding DNA: TGTGCCAGCAGCCGGACAGGACGCCGTAATGAGCAGTTCTTC. It specifies CASSRTGRRNEQFF.

V usage is TRBV24-1 and J usage is TRBJ1-6, with D perhaps TRBD1 (5 bases). The CDR3 extends over 12 amino acids. V gave up 0 bases and J gave up 14 bases, with 7 bases separating them. Germline CDR1 is KGHDR and CDR2 is SFDVKD. This chain's CDR3 is CATSDLGGTLHF. The DNA of the CDR3 is TGTGCCACCAGTGATTTGGGGGGGACCCTCCACTTT.

This clone appeared once. The CDR3 coding sequence is TGTGCCAGCGGCCTAAATCGGGCGAACACCGGGGAGCTGTTTTTT. This gives the protein CASGLNRANTGELFF. The chain carries TRBV2 and TRBJ2-2; D gene uncertain. The V end lost 8 bases, the J end lost 0 bases, and 13 bases lay between the germline ends. The CDR3 has 15 amino acids. Looked up from germline, CDR1 is SNHLY and CDR2 is FYNNEI.

The chain uses TRBV6-5 and TRBJ2-1; D possibly corresponds to TRBD1 (5 bases). Germline V lookup: CDR1 MNHEY, CDR2 SVGAGI. This CDR3 has 14 amino acids. The V gene lost 2 bases and the J gene lost 10 bases, with 15 bases spanning the gap. CDR3 nucleotide sequence: TGTGCCAGCAGTTACGGCCAGCAACAGGACGAGCAGTTCTTC. Amino acid sequence: CASSYGQQQDEQFF.

The CDR3 nucleotides are TGTGCCAGCAAGGGGCCTGAAGCTTTCTTT. It encodes CASKGPEAFF. The rearrangement links TRBV2 to TRBJ1-1; D perhaps matches TRBD1 (5 bases). The CDR3 has 10 amino acids. Trimming cost V 7 bases and J 6 bases, with 6 bases left between them. Germline values: CDR1 SNHLY, CDR2 FYNNEI.

CDR3 sequence (DNA): TGTGCCAGCAGTTTTAGCGGGGGGTTGACCTACAATGAGCAGTTCTTC. Amino acid sequence: CASSFSGGLTYNEQFF. V gene TRBV6-5 combines with J gene TRBJ2-1; 10 bases map to TRBD2. Germline V gives CDR1 MNHEY, CDR2 SVGAGI. Trimming took 4 bases from V and 2 from J; bases not matched to a gene: 5. The CDR3 is 16 amino acids.

This clone was seen just once. This chain connects TRBV28 to TRBJ2-1, with D possibly being TRBD2 (7 bases). Germline lookup yields CDR1 MDHEN and CDR2 SYDVKM. Trimming stripped 3 bases from V and 7 bases from J, with 16 bases between. This CDR3 is built from 15 residues. The DNA for the CDR3 is TGTGCCAGCAGTTTCACGAAGGGGGGAGGGAATGAGCAGTTCTTC. Protein: CASSFTKGGGNEQFF.

The chain links TRBV12-3 or TRBV12-4 to TRBJ1-2, with no clear D. Trimming took off 8 bases at V and 5 bases at J, with 12 bases between the two ends. This CDR3 spans 12 amino acids. CDR3 sequence: CASCLGGYGYTF. DNA of the CDR3: TGTGCCAGCTGCCTAGGAGGGTATGGCTACACCTTC.

The sample holds one count of this clone. The chain uses TRBV6-1 and TRBJ1-1; D is possibly TRBD1 (5 bases). V gave up 2 bases and J gave up 4 bases, with 14 bases separating them. Germline V gene data show CDR1 as MNHNS and CDR2 as SASEGT. The CDR3 has 15 residues. This CDR3 is CASSETAGPSTEAFF. The DNA for the CDR3 is TGTGCCAGCAGTGAAACGGCAGGGCCCTCCACTGAAGCTTTCTTT.

This clone was counted only a few times. This chain uses TRBV7-6 with TRBJ2-1, with a tentative D call TRBD1 (6 bases). From germline, CDR1 is SGHVS and CDR2 FNYEAQ. The ends were cut back, 6 bases at V and 7 bases at J, with 22 bases in the middle. The CDR3 is 16 residues long. The CDR3 spells CASRPIRGSRSNEQFF. CDR3 sequence (DNA): TGTGCCAGCAGACCCATTAGGGGGAGTAGATCGAATGAGCAGTTCTTC.

The chain employs TRBV30 and TRBJ2-2, with 8 bases that match TRBD1. V lost 4 bases and J lost 7; bases outside the gene matches: 17. This CDR3 is 17 amino acids long. From germline, CDR1 is GTSNPN and CDR2 SVGIG (reference sequence). CDR3 sequence (DNA): TGTGCCTGGACCCCGGTTCAGGGGGCCCTAATTGGCGGGGAGCTGTTTTTT. Protein sequence: CAWTPVQGALIGGELFF.

This chain connects TRBV28 to TRBJ1-2, with D maybe TRBD1 (6 bases). Germline values: CDR1 MDHEN, CDR2 SYDVKM. Trimming took off 7 bases at V and 6 bases at J, with 18 bases between the two ends. This CDR3 has 14 amino acids. CDR3 DNA sequence: TGTGCCAGCAATCCGGGCAGGGGCCCCGATGGCTACACCTTC. Translation gives CASNPGRGPDGYTF.

The rearrangement joins TRBV6-1 to TRBJ2-2; 9 bases map to TRBD2. The CDR3 is 15 amino acids. The junction had 5 bases not matched to a gene; V was cut back by 2 bases and J by 7 bases. Germline V CDR1 and CDR2: MNHNS, SASEGT. In nucleotides, the CDR3 is TGTGCCAGCAGTGAAAGCGGGGGGATGATCGGGGAGCTGTTTTTT. This encodes CASSESGGMIGELFF.

This clone was detected only a few times. The chain joins TRBV7-2 to TRBJ2-1, with unresolved D. Germline V gene sequence: CDR1 SGHTA, CDR2 FQGNSA. CDR3 length equals 15 residues. Deletions cut 3 bases from V and 8 bases from J, with 17 bases between. In DNA, the CDR3 is TGTGCCAGCAGCTTCATGATACAGAACGGTCATGAGCAGTTCTTC. Translated: CASSFMIQNGHEQFF.

The gene calls are TRBV7-9 and TRBJ1-6; D not certain. Germline V gene sequence: CDR1 SEHNR, CDR2 FQNEAQ (reference sequence). Trimming removed 3 bases from V and 0 bases from J, with 9 bases in between. There are 16 residues in the CDR3. The CDR3 coding sequence is TGTGCCAGCAGCTTGGAGGAGGTCTCCTATAATTCACCCCTCCACTTT. Translating it yields CASSLEEVSYNSPLHF.

CDR3 sequence reads: CASSFGLELFF. DNA of the CDR3: TGTGCCAGCAGTTTTGGGCTTGAACTGTTTTTT. The chain employs TRBV28 and TRBJ1-4, with D unresolved. Germline CDR1 MDHEN, CDR2 SYDVKM. This CDR3 region has 11 residues. V dropped 3 bases and J dropped 12 bases, with 8 bases sitting between them.

This clone was seen only a few times. V is TRBV27 and J is TRBJ1-5; no firm D call. Trimming removed 3 bases at V and 0 bases at J, with 9 bases between. CDR3 length: 15 residues. The germline V gene encodes CDR1 MNHEY and CDR2 SMNVEV (reference sequence). CDR3 residues: CASSLPNNSNQPQHF. CDR3 nucleotides: TGTGCCAGCAGTTTGCCTAATAATAGCAATCAGCCCCAGCATTTT.

This chain joins TRBV28 and TRBJ1-3; no reliable D call. The germline CDR1 and CDR2 sequences are MDHEN and SYDVKM. V lost 11 bases and J lost 1, with 12 bases in between. The CDR3 has 13 amino acids. CDR3 in DNA: TGTGCCCTAGCACGTGCATCTGGAAACACCATATATTTT. Its protein is CALARASGNTIYF. Combining the CDR3 with reference TRBV28 and TRBJ1-3 gives the whole variable domain DVKVTQSSRYLVKRTGEKVFLECVQDMDHENMFWYRQDPGLGLRLIYFSYDVKMKEKGDIPEGYSVSREKKERFSLILESASTNQTSMYLCALARASGNTIYFGEGSWLTVV.

The chain is built from TRBV11-2 and TRBJ2-1; 10 bases align to TRBD2. CDR1 SGHAT and CDR2 FQNNGV come from the germline V gene. The CDR3 runs 15 residues. Trimming at V came to 1 base and at J to 7 bases, leaving 4 bases not matched to a gene. The CDR3 loop reads CASSLGAGGGNEQFF. CDR3 nucleotides: TGTGCCAGCAGCTTAGGAGCGGGGGGGGGAAATGAGCAGTTCTTC.

The chain employs TRBV28 and TRBJ1-2; no definite D call. CDR3 size: 17 residues. Trimming took off 5 bases at V and 0 bases at J, with 19 bases between the two ends. CDR1 MDHEN and CDR2 SYDVKM come from the germline V gene. The CDR3 region has the DNA TGTGCCAGCAGTCACCCGGTAGCAGCCCAATCTAACTATGGCTACACCTTC. It codes for CASSHPVAAQSNYGYTF.

This chain uses TRBV30 with TRBJ2-7, with D maybe TRBD2 (6 bases). The ends were cut back, 1 base at V and 0 bases at J, with 19 bases in the middle. The CDR3 loop spans 17 amino acids. Germline V CDR1 and CDR2: GTSNPN, SVGIG (reference sequence). CDR3 region: CAWSGGTGRAGSYEQYF. DNA of the CDR3: TGTGCCTGGAGTGGGGGGACTGGCAGGGCCGGCTCCTACGAGCAGTACTTC.

This rearrangement joins TRBV5-6 to TRBJ2-1; 8 nucleotides line up with TRBD2. Germline V gene data show CDR1 as SGHDT and CDR2 as YYEEEE. This CDR3 contains 15 residues. Trimming took 4 bases from V and 2 from J; bases not matched to a gene: 5. DNA of the CDR3: TGTGCCAGCAGCCTCTTGCGGGGGGCCTACAATGAGCAGTTCTTC. This codes for CASSLLRGAYNEQFF. Full variable domain (rest looked up from reference TRBV5-6 and TRBJ2-1): DAGVTQSPTHLIKTRGQQVTLRCSPKSGHDTVSWYQQALGQGPQFIFQYYEEEERQRGNFPDRFSGHQFPNYSSELNVNALLLGDSALYLCASSLLRGAYNEQFFGPGTRLTVL.

The V gene is TRBV11-2, the J gene TRBJ1-1; 7 bases line up with TRBD1. The trim removed 5 bases at V and 8 bases at J, leaving 5 bases unmatched. Germline assignment: CDR1 SGHAT and CDR2 FQNNGV. The CDR3 totals 12 residues. The CDR3 spells CASSQGGQEAFF. The CDR3 DNA reads TGTGCCAGCAGCCAGGGGGGACAAGAAGCTTTCTTT.